This TCR beta chain was profiled in a study of Graves' ophthalmopathy and Graves' hyperthyroidism. Ophthalmopathy in the donors was of moderate-to-severe activity, with CAS ≥3, NOSPECS ≥4 and duration under 3 months. The CDR3 contains 14 residues. The V segment lost 5 bases and the J segment 6 bases; nucleotides outside the gene matches: 7. About this clonotype: Its antigen remains unknown.

Scientists amplified the TCR beta CDR3 regions from RNA transcripts. HTBI primers primed a first-round RT-PCR, and a second-round multiplex PCR followed. TCRdb fed the multiplex PCR reads into MiXCR, producing one record per CDR3 protein. The table records roughly 160,000 distinct CDR3 sequences, 30% to 45% of them present only once. Points from the study as a whole: As the model predicted ophthalmopathy progression, it achieved a sensitivity of about 71% and a specificity of about 72%. The authors also found most expanded thyroid clonotypes above 0.001 frequency in blood.

The specimen was peripheral blood. The receptor was isolated from a man in his thirties or forties with Graves' ophthalmopathy. The chain recombines TRBV12-3 or TRBV12-4 with TRBJ1-5; 7 nucleotides align to TRBD1. The CDR3 here is CASSPGTVGQPQHF. The CDR3 nucleotides read TGTGCCAGCAGTCCTGGGACAGTGGGTCAGCCCCAGCATTTT.